Below, 26 T cell receptor beta chains from the same sample are listed, as sequenced in a study of T cells in localized non-small cell lung cancer. Produced via immunoSEQ multiplex PCR; TCRdb's table is partial and in-frame only. The sample records more than 20,000 clones, less than 90% being singletons. The source material was peripheral blood, sampled before any cancer treatment. These receptors all come from a female donor older than 55 with stage I lung adenocarcinoma.

In this sample, this clone turned up a few times. The J gene is TRBJ2-7, the V gene TRBV15; D perhaps matches TRBD1 (6 bases). The germline V gene encodes CDR1 LNHNV and CDR2 YYDKDF (reference sequence). The CDR3 runs to 15 residues. The V and J ends lost 0 bases and 5 bases respectively, with 14 bases between them. The CDR3 DNA follows: TGTGCCACCAGCAGAGAACAGGGCAGGAGCCACGAGCAGTACTTC. Amino acids: CATSREQGRSHEQYF.

The chain uses TRBV7-3 and TRBJ1-1; no clear D. There are 15 residues in the CDR3. Trimming removed 5 bases from V and 0 bases from J, with 13 bases in between. Germline lookup yields CDR1 SGHTA and CDR2 FQGTGA. This CDR3 reads CASSLIRQLNTEAFF. CDR3 nucleotide sequence: TGTGCCAGCAGCCTAATTCGGCAGCTGAACACTGAAGCTTTCTTT.

The genes are TRBV9 and TRBJ2-5, with D possibly TRBD1 on 6 matching bases. The germline gives CDR1 SGDLS, CDR2 YYNGEE. This CDR3 has 15 amino acids. With 0 bases removed from V and 5 bases from J, the gap between germline ends came to 14 bases. In DNA form, the CDR3 reads TGTGCCAGCAGCGTAGCTACAGGGATAGGTGAGACCCAGTACTTC. Protein sequence: CASSVATGIGETQYF.

The V and J genes are TRBV30 and TRBJ1-4; D unclear. This CDR3 has 15 residues. Germline V CDR1 and CDR2: GTSNPN, SVGIG (reference sequence). V lost 0 bases, J lost 0 bases, and 8 bases lay in between. The CDR3 bases are TGTGCCTGGAGTGTCCCCAGAGCAACTAATGAAAAACTGTTTTTT. Translating gives CAWSVPRATNEKLFF.

The rearrangement joins TRBV11-3 to TRBJ2-7; TRBD2 matches 10 bases. Trimming removed 1 base from V and 4 bases from J; junction bases left unmatched: 7. CDR1 SGHNT and CDR2 YENEEA come from the germline V gene. The CDR3 runs to 16 residues. The CDR3 loop is CASSLGRPSGSYEQYF. The CDR3 nucleotides read TGTGCCAGCAGCTTAGGGCGGCCTAGCGGGAGTTACGAGCAGTACTTC.

This sequence joins TRBV18 and TRBJ1-1; 12 nucleotides align to TRBD1. With 0 bases clipped from V and 3 bases from J, the junction kept 5 bases outside the gene matches. In germline, CDR1 is KGHSH, CDR2 LQKENI. The CDR3 runs 17 residues. The CDR3 DNA reads TGTGCCAGCTCACCACCTTCTGGGACAGGGGGCTACACTGAAGCTTTCTTT. This sequence encodes CASSPPSGTGGYTEAFF.

This rearrangement joins TRBV6-1 to TRBJ1-2; possible D gene TRBD1, 5 bases. The germline V gene has CDR1 MNHNS and CDR2 SASEGT. V was shortened by 0 bases and J by 6 bases, with 8 bases between the two germline ends. This CDR3 spans 13 amino acids. CDR3 region: CASSEAGANGYTF. The CDR3 nucleotides read TGTGCCAGCAGTGAAGCAGGGGCCAATGGCTACACCTTC.

CDR3 nucleotide sequence: TGTGCCACCAGCAGCGACAGCTATGGAGGCTACACCTTC. Protein: CATSSDSYGGYTF. The rearrangement links TRBV15 to TRBJ1-2; maybe TRBD1 (5 bases). Germline lookup yields CDR1 LNHNV and CDR2 YYDKDF (reference sequence). This CDR3 comprises 13 residues. Deletions cut 3 bases from V and 8 bases from J, with 13 bases between.

This clone has just one count. The chain uses TRBV19 and TRBJ1-5, with D perhaps TRBD1 (6 bases). V shed 2 bases and J shed 5 bases, with 13 bases lying between them. The CDR3 length is 15 residues. CDR1 is LNHDA, CDR2 SQIVND, per germline (reference sequence). The CDR3 loop is CASSILTGTHQPQHF. The CDR3 DNA reads TGTGCCAGTAGTATACTCACAGGGACCCATCAGCCCCAGCATTTT.

The chain carries TRBV19 and TRBJ2-7, with 11 bases lining up with TRBD2. CDR3 length: 16 amino acids. V shed 0 bases, J shed 6 bases, and the junction held 7 bases outside the gene matches. Germline-derived CDR1 and CDR2 are LNHDA and SQIVND (reference sequence). CDR3 bases: TGTGCCAGTAGTATAGAACTAGCGGGAGCCTTCCCCGAGCAGTACTTC. Its protein product is CASSIELAGAFPEQYF.

For the CDR3, the DNA is TGCGCCAGCAGCCTGGGACAGATCGGGAAGACCCAGTACTTC. This gives the protein CASSLGQIGKTQYF. The chain carries TRBV5-1 and TRBJ2-5, with 7 bases lining up with TRBD1. The CDR3 totals 14 residues. V lost 4 bases to trimming and J lost 6 bases; unmatched junction nucleotides: 9. Germline V gene sequence: CDR1 SGHRS, CDR2 YFSETQ.

The V gene is TRBV28, the J gene TRBJ1-4; D not certain. The V gene lost 3 bases and the J gene lost 4 bases, with 12 bases spanning the gap. Germline-derived CDR1 and CDR2 are MDHEN and SYDVKM. This CDR3 has 15 amino acids. In DNA, the CDR3 is TGTGCCAGCAGTTTTGTGTTAGCCGGTAATGAAAAACTGTTTTTT. This sequence encodes CASSFVLAGNEKLFF.

The V and J genes are TRBV6-1 and TRBJ2-7; 9 nucleotides line up with TRBD1. Germline-derived CDR1 and CDR2 are MNHNS and SASEGT. The J segment lost 2 bases and the V segment lost 5 bases, leaving 4 bases of the junction unmatched. CDR3 length: 14 amino acids. The CDR3 loop is CASSRTGAAYEQYF. CDR3 nucleotides: TGTGCCAGCAGTAGGACAGGGGCCGCCTACGAGCAGTACTTC.

This chain joins TRBV11-2 and TRBJ2-5, with D maybe TRBD2 (6 bases). Deletions cut 0 bases from V and 9 bases from J, with 11 bases between. CDR1 is SGHAT, CDR2 FQNNGV, per germline. The length of the CDR3 is 13 residues. CDR3 region: CASSLDLRGAQYF. In DNA, the CDR3 is TGTGCCAGCAGCTTAGATTTGCGGGGTGCCCAGTACTTC. Full variable domain (rest looked up from reference TRBV11-2 and TRBJ2-5): EAGVAQSPRYKIIEKRQSVAFWCNPISGHATLYWYQQILGQGPKLLIQFQNNGVVDDSQLPKDRFSAERLKGVDSTLKIQPAKLEDSAVYLCASSLDLRGAQYFGPGTRLLVL.

By share of the sample, this clone is medium-sized (0.01 to 0.1%). The rearrangement joins TRBV4-2 to TRBJ1-1; 7 nucleotides align to TRBD1. The CDR3 is made up of 15 amino acids. The germline V gene has CDR1 LGHNA and CDR2 YNFKEQ. V lost 0 bases, J lost 4 bases, and 5 bases stayed unmatched. In DNA form, the CDR3 reads TGTGCCAGCAGCCAAGATTTGCAGGGGGGCACTGAAGCTTTCTTT. Encoded protein: CASSQDLQGGTEAFF.

This chain joins TRBV6-1 and TRBJ2-1; 12 nucleotides agree with TRBD2. Trimming at V came to 6 bases and at J to 6 bases, leaving 3 bases not matched to a gene. This CDR3 comprises 14 residues. Germline V lookup: CDR1 MNHNS, CDR2 SASEGT. Here the CDR3 reads CASRLAGGGNEQFF. The CDR3 DNA follows: TGTGCCAGCAGGCTAGCGGGAGGGGGCAATGAGCAGTTCTTC.

The V gene is TRBV5-6, the J gene TRBJ2-1; D call uncertain. Trimming left V 0 bases short and J 0 bases short, with 13 bases between. CDR3 size: 17 residues. Germline V gene data show CDR1 as SGHDT and CDR2 as YYEEEE. The CDR3 DNA reads TGTGCCAGCAGCTTGGTAGCTCACGCGGTCTCCTACAATGAGCAGTTCTTC. Translated: CASSLVAHAVSYNEQFF. Looking up the rest from reference TRBV5-6 and TRBJ2-1 gives the full variable domain: DAGVTQSPTHLIKTRGQQVTLRCSPKSGHDTVSWYQQALGQGPQFIFQYYEEEERQRGNFPDRFSGHQFPNYSSELNVNALLLGDSALYLCASSLVAHAVSYNEQFFGPGTRLTVL.

The J gene is TRBJ2-2, the V gene TRBV5-4, with D maybe TRBD1 (5 bases). The CDR3 is 13 residues long. V gave up 2 bases and J gave up 3 bases, with 5 bases separating them. From germline, CDR1 is SGHNT and CDR2 YYREEE (reference sequence). The CDR3 sequence is CASSFRDTGELFF. CDR3 in DNA: TGTGCCAGCAGCTTCAGGGACACCGGGGAGCTGTTTTTT.

The DNA of the CDR3 is TGTGCCAGCAGCGGAGGGGTTGGAAGGGGTGATGGCTACACCTTC. It codes for CASSGGVGRGDGYTF. V gene TRBV7-9 combines with J gene TRBJ1-2, with D possibly TRBD1 on 5 matching bases. This CDR3 spans 15 amino acids. The germline V gene encodes CDR1 SEHNR and CDR2 FQNEAQ (reference sequence). Trimming took off 5 bases at V and 6 bases at J, with 19 bases between the two ends.

This clone has just one count. CDR3 residues: CASSPSGRSNNEQFF. DNA for the CDR3: TGTGCCAGCAGCCCTAGCGGGAGAAGCAACAATGAGCAGTTCTTC. This chain joins TRBV5-4 and TRBJ2-1, with 10 bases that match TRBD2. Germline V gene data show CDR1 as SGHNT and CDR2 as YYREEE (reference sequence). V shed 4 bases, J shed 5 bases, and the junction held 6 bases outside the gene matches. The CDR3 consists of 15 residues.

The chain has TRBV13 and TRBJ1-1; tentatively, D is TRBD1 (6 bases). CDR1 is PRHDT and CDR2 is FYEKMQ in the germline V gene (reference sequence). CDR3 length equals 14 residues. Trimming removed 2 bases from V and 1 base from J, with 8 bases in between. For the CDR3, the DNA is TGTGCCAGCAGCTTAAGGACAGCGAACACTGAAGCTTTCTTT. It translates to CASSLRTANTEAFF. Variable domain in full (rest from reference TRBV13 and TRBJ1-1): AAGVIQSPRHLIKEKRETATLKCYPIPRHDTVYWYQQGPGQDPQFLISFYEKMQSDKGSIPDRFSAQQFSDYHSELNMSSLELGDSALYFCASSLRTANTEAFFGQGTRLTVV.

The chain joins TRBV2 to TRBJ2-1; D call uncertain. Germline CDR1 SNHLY, CDR2 FYNNEI. V was shortened by 7 bases and J by 8 bases, with 12 bases between the two germline ends. This CDR3 has 12 residues. The CDR3 DNA reads as TGTGCCAGCACCCTTTATGAGGATGAGCAGTTCTTC. It codes for CASTLYEDEQFF.

V is TRBV14 and J is TRBJ1-3, with TRBD1 as a possible D gene (6 bases). The ends were cut back, 8 bases at V and 4 bases at J, with 12 bases in the middle. This CDR3 is built from 13 residues. The V gene's germline CDR1 is SGHDN and CDR2 FVKESK. The CDR3 loop is CASGDISGNTIYF. The CDR3 DNA is TGTGCCAGCGGGGACATATCCGGAAACACCATATATTTT.

This rearrangement joins TRBV7-9 to TRBJ1-5, with unresolved D. V lost 7 bases to trimming and J lost 5 bases, with 12 bases between them. This CDR3 is built from 13 residues. Germline CDR1 and CDR2: SEHNR and FQNEAQ (reference sequence). The CDR3 region is CASTPFGDQPQHF. As DNA, the CDR3 is TGTGCCAGCACCCCCTTTGGGGATCAGCCCCAGCATTTT. Complete variable domain (other parts from reference TRBV7-9 and TRBJ1-5): DTGVSQNPRHKITKRGQNVTFRCDPISEHNRLYWYRQTLGQGPEFLTYFQNEAQLEKSRLLSDRFSAERPKGSFSTLEIQRTEQGDSAMYLCASTPFGDQPQHFGDGTRLSIL.

This chain's CDR3 is CASSTAGFEQYF. CDR3 DNA sequence: TGTGCCAGCAGTACCGCAGGGTTCGAGCAGTACTTC. The genes are TRBV27 and TRBJ2-7; TRBD1 might be the D (5 bases). The CDR3 spans 12 residues. Germline CDR1 MNHEY, CDR2 SMNVEV (reference sequence). Trimming left V 5 bases short and J 6 bases short, with 11 bases between.

The chain combines TRBV21-1 with TRBJ2-7; whether TRBD2, the table's D call, matches the DNA was not checked. TRBV21-1 is a recognized pseudogene. This CDR3 comprises 15 residues. As DNA, the CDR3 is TGTGCCAGCAGCAAAGGTAGCGACGGGGCCTACGAGCAGTACTTC. This sequence encodes CASSKGSDGAYEQYF.